The TCR beta chain described here comes from a study of identical twins. TCRdb ran MiXCR on the 5' RACE reads and lists one entry per CDR3 protein. The sample records roughly 690,000 distinct CDR3 sequences, over 20% being singletons. The J segment lost 2 bases and the V segment lost 0 bases, leaving 10 bases of the junction unmatched. This CDR3 spans 18 amino acids. Germline CDR1 and CDR2: MGHRA and YSYEKL. This clonotype was detected a few times. This sample was also put to use in a study of T cells expressing NK-cell markers. That source reports: Only alpha-beta TCR T cells were sorted in several experiments, using an anti-gamma-delta TCR antibody.

The chain is built from TRBV4-1 and TRBJ2-4, with 7 bases fitting TRBD1. This TCR was sampled from a woman younger than 35 in good health. Material for sequencing was PBMCs. CDR3 protein: CASSQDWSQGMTKNIQYF. Written as DNA, the CDR3 is TGCGCCAGCAGCCAAGATTGGTCACAGGGGATGACCAAAAACATTCAGTACTTC.